This T cell receptor beta chain was identified in a study of long-term antiretroviral therapy in people with HIV. Researchers ran immunoSEQ v3.0 at survey level. Produced via immunoSEQ multiplex PCR; TCRdb's table is partial and in-frame only. The profile shows over 25,000 clones, about 82% of them singletons. Every one of the participants with HIV received treatment in the United States. The CDR3 has 17 residues. Germline V gene data show CDR1 as GTSNPN and CDR2 as SVGIG (reference sequence). The V segment lost 5 bases and the J segment 4 bases; nucleotides outside the gene matches: 19. The table lists this clone with a count of one. Its target is not known. Study-wide results and limits: Someone took the blood between the mid-2000s and the late 2010s, maybe while older ART regimens were in use. Dominance of pre-ART expanded clones persisted, fluctuating and often declining after ART.

The chain combines TRBV30 with TRBJ1-1, with 7 bases fitting TRBD1. The sequencing used unsorted PBMCs, collected 0.8 years after starting antiretroviral therapy. The receptor's source is a woman between 25 and 40 years old with HIV. CDR3 nucleotide sequence: TGTGCCTGGGACAGGGTTGGGAAGGGGGATTCGGGCACTGAAGCTTTCTTT. Protein: CAWDRVGKGDSGTEAFF.